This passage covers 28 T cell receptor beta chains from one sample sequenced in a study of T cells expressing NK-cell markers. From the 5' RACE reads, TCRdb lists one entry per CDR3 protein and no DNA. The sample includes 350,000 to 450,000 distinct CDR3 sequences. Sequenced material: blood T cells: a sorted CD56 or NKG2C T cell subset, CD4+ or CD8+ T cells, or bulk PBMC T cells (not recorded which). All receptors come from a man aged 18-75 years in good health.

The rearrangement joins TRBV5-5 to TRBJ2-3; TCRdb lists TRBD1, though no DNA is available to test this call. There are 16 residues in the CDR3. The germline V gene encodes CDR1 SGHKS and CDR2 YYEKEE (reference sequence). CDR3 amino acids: CASSYSQGVVADTQYF.

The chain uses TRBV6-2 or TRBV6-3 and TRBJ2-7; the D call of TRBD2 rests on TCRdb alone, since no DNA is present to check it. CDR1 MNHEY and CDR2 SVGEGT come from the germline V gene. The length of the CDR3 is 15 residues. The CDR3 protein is CASSLQRGGSYEQYF.

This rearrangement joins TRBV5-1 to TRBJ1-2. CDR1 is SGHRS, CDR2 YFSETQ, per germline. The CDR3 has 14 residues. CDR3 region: CASSLRTVNYGYTF. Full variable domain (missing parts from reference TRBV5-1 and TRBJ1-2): KAGVTQTPRYLIKTRGQQVTLSCSPISGHRSVSWYQQTPGQGLQFLFEYFSETQRNKGNFPGRFSGRQFSNSRSEMNVSTLELGDSALYLCASSLRTVNYGYTFGSGTRLTVV.

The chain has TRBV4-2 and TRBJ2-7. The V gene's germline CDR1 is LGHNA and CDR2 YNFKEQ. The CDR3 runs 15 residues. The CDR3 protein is CASSPQWRGSYEQYF.

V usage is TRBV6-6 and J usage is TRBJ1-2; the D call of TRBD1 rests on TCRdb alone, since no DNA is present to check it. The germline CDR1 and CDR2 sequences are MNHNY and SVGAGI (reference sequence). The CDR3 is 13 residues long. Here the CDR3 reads CASSPGGIYGYTF.

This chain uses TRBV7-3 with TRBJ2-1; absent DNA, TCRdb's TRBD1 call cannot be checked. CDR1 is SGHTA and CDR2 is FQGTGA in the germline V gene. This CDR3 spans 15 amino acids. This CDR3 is CASSSGQETYNEQFF. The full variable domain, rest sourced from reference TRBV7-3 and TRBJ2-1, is GAGVSQTPSNKVTEKGKYVELRCDPISGHTALYWYRQSLGQGPEFLIYFQGTGAADDSGLPNDRFFAVRPEGSVSTLKIQRTERGDSAVYLCASSSGQETYNEQFFGPGTRLTVL.

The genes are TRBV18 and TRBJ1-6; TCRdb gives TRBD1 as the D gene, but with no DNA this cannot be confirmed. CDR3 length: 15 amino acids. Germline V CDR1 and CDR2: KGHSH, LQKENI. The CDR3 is CASSPWGDMNSPLHF.

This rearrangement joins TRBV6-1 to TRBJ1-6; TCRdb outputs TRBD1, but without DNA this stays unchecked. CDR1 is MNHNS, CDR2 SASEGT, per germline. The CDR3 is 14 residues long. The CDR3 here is CASSQGAGHSPLHF.

CDR3 residues: CASSLYPLSTGTDTQYF. V usage is TRBV7-2 and J usage is TRBJ2-3; lacking DNA, the TRBD1 call made by TCRdb goes unchecked. There are 17 residues in the CDR3. Germline CDR1 is SGHTA and CDR2 is FQGNSA.

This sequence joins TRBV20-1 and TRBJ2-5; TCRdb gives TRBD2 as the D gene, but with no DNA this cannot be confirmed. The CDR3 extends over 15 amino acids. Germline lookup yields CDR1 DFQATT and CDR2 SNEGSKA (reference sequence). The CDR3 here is CSAREGLRGMETQYF.

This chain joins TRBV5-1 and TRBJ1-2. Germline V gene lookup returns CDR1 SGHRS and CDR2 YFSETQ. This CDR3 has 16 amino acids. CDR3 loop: CASSFDGTASNYGYTF.

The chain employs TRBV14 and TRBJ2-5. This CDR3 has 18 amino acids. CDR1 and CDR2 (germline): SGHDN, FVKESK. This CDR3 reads CASSPRDSRRRYQETQYF.

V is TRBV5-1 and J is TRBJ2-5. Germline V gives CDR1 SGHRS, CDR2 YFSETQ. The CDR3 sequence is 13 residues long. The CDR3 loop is CASSFHLRETQYF.

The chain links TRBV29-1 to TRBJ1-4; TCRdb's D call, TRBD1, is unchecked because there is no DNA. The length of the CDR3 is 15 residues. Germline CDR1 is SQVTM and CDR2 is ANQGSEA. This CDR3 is CSVVDTGGSNEKLFF. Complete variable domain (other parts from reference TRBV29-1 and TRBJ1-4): SAVISQKPSRDICQRGTSLTIQCQVDSQVTMMFWYRQQPGQSLTLIATANQGSEATYESGFVIDKFPISRPNLTFSTLTVSNMSPEDSSIYLCSVVDTGGSNEKLFFGSGTQLSVL.

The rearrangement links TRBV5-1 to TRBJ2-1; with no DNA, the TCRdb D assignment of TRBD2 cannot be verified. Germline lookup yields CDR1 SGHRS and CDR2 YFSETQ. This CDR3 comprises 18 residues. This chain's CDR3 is CASSFTFGGRSSYNEQFF.

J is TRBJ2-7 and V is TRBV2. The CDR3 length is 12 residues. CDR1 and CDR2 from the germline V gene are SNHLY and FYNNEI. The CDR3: CASSPDTYEQYF.

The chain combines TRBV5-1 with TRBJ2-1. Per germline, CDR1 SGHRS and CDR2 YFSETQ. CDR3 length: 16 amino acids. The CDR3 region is CASSLGAASSYNEQFF.

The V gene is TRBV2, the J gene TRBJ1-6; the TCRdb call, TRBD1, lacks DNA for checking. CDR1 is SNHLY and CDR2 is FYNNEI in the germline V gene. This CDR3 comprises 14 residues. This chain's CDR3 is CASSEGRINSPLHF.

This CDR3 reads CASSQGGLYTDTQYF. The V and J genes are TRBV4-2 and TRBJ2-3. The CDR3 contains 15 residues. The germline V gene encodes CDR1 LGHNA and CDR2 YNFKEQ.

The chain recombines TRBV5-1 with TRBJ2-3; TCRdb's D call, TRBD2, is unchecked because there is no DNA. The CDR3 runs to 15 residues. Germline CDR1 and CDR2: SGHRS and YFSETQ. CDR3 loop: CASSPVRGGGTTQYF.

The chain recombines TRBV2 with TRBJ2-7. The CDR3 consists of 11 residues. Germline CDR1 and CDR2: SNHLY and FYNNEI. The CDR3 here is CASRGSGEQYF.

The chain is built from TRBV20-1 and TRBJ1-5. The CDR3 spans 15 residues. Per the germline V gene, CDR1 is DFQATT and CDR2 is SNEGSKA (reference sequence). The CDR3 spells CSAREGNPFLGPQHF.

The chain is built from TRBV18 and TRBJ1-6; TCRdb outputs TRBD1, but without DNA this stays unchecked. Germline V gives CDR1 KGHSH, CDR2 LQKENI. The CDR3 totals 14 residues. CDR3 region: CASSPGQGDSPLHF.

This CDR3 is CSVRARVAGSTDTQYF. The rearrangement uses TRBV29-1 and TRBJ2-3; TCRdb reports TRBD1, a call that lacks DNA to check it against. The CDR3 runs to 16 residues. CDR1 and CDR2 from the germline V gene are SQVTM and ANQGSEA.

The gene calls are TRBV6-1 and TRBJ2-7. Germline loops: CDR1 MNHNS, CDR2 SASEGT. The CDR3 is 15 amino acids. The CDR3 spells CASSERWQGPYEQYF.

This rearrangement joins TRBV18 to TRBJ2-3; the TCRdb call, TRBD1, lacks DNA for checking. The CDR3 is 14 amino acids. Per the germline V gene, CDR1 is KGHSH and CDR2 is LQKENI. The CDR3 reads CASSPNRGTDTQYF.

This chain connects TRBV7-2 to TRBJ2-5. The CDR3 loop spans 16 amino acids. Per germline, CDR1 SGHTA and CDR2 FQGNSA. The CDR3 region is CASSLVLTAYQETQYF. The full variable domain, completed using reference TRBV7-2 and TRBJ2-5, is GAGVSQSPSNKVTEKGKDVELRCDPISGHTALYWYRQSLGQGLEFLIYFQGNSAPDKSGLPSDRFSAERTGGSVSTLTIQRTQQEDSAVYLCASSLVLTAYQETQYFGPGTRLLVL.

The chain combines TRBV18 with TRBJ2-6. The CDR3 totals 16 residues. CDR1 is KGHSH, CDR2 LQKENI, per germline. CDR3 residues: CASSPPQGAGANVLTF.